This T cell receptor beta chain is drawn from a study of beta chain features in type 1 diabetes listed by TCRdb under 2018. General notes on the study: Mean age, gender distribution, total cell number and subset yield did not differ between patients and healthy donors. The study compared TCRB repertoires of sorted circulating CD4+ T cell subsets between recently diagnosed type 1 diabetes patients and matched healthy donors. Regulatory and stem cell-like memory subsets were isolated from only 8 patients and 8 healthy donors, whereas naive and central memory subsets came from all 28 donors. A total of around 110,000,000 sorted cells were examined across all samples, and RNA yield correlated strongly with the number of cells per subset. What the authors observed across the whole study: PCR might favor shorter templates, but patient and control samples were amplified and corrected together, so any skew would affect both groups equally. In all four CD4+ subsets, TCRB CDR3 length was moderately but significantly shorter in type 1 diabetes patients. Fewer insertions and more nucleotide deletions at VDJ recombination sites were observed in patients with type 1 diabetes, implying thymic rearrangement abnormalities. Sequencing cDNA rather than genomic DNA could over-represent highly expressing activated cells, although activation and CD3 levels did not differ between groups. Naive, central memory and regulatory TCRB repertoires appeared more similar among patients than among healthy donors. Only small numbers of individuals were included in the HLA sub-analyses, which left unresolved whether HLA type had any influence on TCRB rearrangement.

The V end loses 7 bases and the J end loses 7 bases, and a stretch of 20 bases separates them. The cysteine opens and the phenylalanine closes a CDR3 of 14 amino acids. The DNA shown is the 42-base CDR3, in frame from base 1. This clone was observed at least ten times. Its specific antigen is unknown. It has no much larger one-base neighbor in the sample; base qualities were not kept. A single peripheral blood draw of about 116 mL on average was collected from each donor into heparinised tubes. Using a panel that included CD45RO, CCR7, CD25, CD127, CD95 and CD27, naive, central memory, regulatory and stem cell-like memory CD4+ T cells were sorted on a BD FACSAria II. A purity above 98% was achieved for all sorted populations. Right away, PBMCs were isolated by Lymphoprep density gradient centrifugation and were stained directly, with no culture step. So that batch effects would be minimized, each experiment stained and sorted samples in pairs, pairing one healthy donor with one patient.

The High Capacity cDNA Reverse Transcription Kit was used to reverse transcribe all of the isolated RNA, meaning that expressed TCRB transcripts were what got sequenced. Deep immunoSEQ sequencing was applied to naive, central memory and regulatory T cell samples, giving an average of roughly 3.5 million total reads per sample. Sorted cells were lysed in RLT buffer, and RNA was extracted using DNase-treated RNeasy Micro or Mini kits according to cell number. Each cell subset was processed separately to prevent cross-contamination, with patient and healthy donor samples processed together. The immunoSEQ multiplex PCR was used to amplify TCRB sequences from cDNA, yielding 87-bp fragments that span the CDR3 region. Sequencing of the amplicons was performed on the Illumina HiSeq platform. The study's processing was this. PCR bias was computationally corrected using synthetic template baselines, reads within Hamming distance 2 were collapsed, and singletons that could not be merged were discarded. By aligning reads against IMGT, V, D and J genes, CDR3 length, and insertions or deletions at six rearrangement sites were assigned. Within each subset, clonotype counts were normalized to sorted cell number, after which true diversity and Gini coefficients were computed with the tcR R package. Repertoire sharing was quantified using the overlap coefficient calculated on TCRB nucleotide sequences. TCRdb re-hosts the immuneACCESS table, in-frame sequences only. Its copies lack some clones; in the studies checked, an unresolved V gene accounts for under half of them, and the cause for the rest is not known. V and J calls plus clone size are reproduced from that table; the DNA served to infer D and trimming. The sample table contains about 340,000 clones; only one count was recorded for roughly 8% of them. The ten largest clones take up around 0.45% of the sample.

The chain couples TRBV23-1 to TRBJ2-7, with TRBD2 as a weak D call on 6 bases. TRBV23-1 is flagged as an ORF with uncertain function. This sequence was found in a woman between 18 and 29 years old in good health. Material for sequencing was central memory CD4+ T cells from blood. The CDR3 has the sequence CASTYWDCAPEQYF. Read as DNA, the sequence is TGCGCCAGCACTTATTGGGACTGCGCCCCAGAGCAGTACTTC.